This TCR beta chain was sequenced during a study of blood T cell repertoires in COVID-19. The V gene end was trimmed by 6 bases and the J gene end by 2 bases; junction bases not matched to a gene: 6. Germline loops: CDR1 SNHLY, CDR2 FYNNEI. The CDR3 has 16 amino acids. This clone appeared a few times. Sequenced by immunoSEQ multiplex PCR; TCRdb stores in-frame clones only, minus some. The sample gives approximately 410,000 clones, roughly 89% of which show up once; around 1.4% is in the top ten. Sequencing was carried out using peripheral blood. The chain combines TRBV2 with TRBJ2-3; 12 bases are a match to TRBD2. The sequence derives from a woman aged 25 to 45 with active or convalescent COVID-19. The CDR3 loop is CASRKLAGGSTDTQYF. CDR3 sequence (DNA): TGTGCCAGCAGAAAACTAGCGGGAGGATCCACAGATACGCAGTATTTT. Together with reference TRBV2 and TRBJ2-3, the CDR3 gives the full variable domain: EPEVTQTPSHQVTQMGQEVILRCVPISNHLYFYWYRQILGQKVEFLVSFYNNEISEKSEIFDDQFSVERPDGSNFTLKIRSTKLEDSAMYFCASRKLAGGSTDTQYFGPGTRLTVL.